What follows describes a single T cell receptor (beta chain). Its antigen is unidentified. This record comes from a study of cytomegalovirus exposure and HLA in healthy donors. Study information: The same platform used for the roughly 600 first-cohort repertoires was also used for the 120 or so validation repertoires, as a later analysis reported. Findings of the study overall: One later analysis, an examination of the 120 validation repertoires, found that first-cohort TCR clusters tended to co-occur in them. Generally TCR sequences proved uncommon, though certain public TCRs appeared in numerous donors. As was reported, the classifier diagnosed cytomegalovirus status with high specificity and sensitivity.

The CDR3 length is 15 residues. V gave up 0 bases and J gave up 0 bases, with 9 bases separating them. Germline CDR1 reads LNHNV; CDR2 reads YYDKDF (reference sequence). Profiled with immunoSEQ multiplex PCR; TCRdb holds only in-frame clones, not every one. The sample consists of roughly 190,000 clones, roughly nine tenths of them appearing once. This TCR derives from a man aged 30 to 45 in good health and CMV-seropositive. The rearrangement joins TRBV15 to TRBJ2-7; TRBD1 or TRBD2 may be the D gene (5 bases each). The sequenced sample was PBMCs. Written as DNA, the CDR3 is TGTGCCACCAGCAGAGAACCCGGGACCTCCTACGAGCAGTACTTC. Its protein product is CATSREPGTSYEQYF.